This T cell receptor beta chain derives from a study of blood T cell repertoires in COVID-19. Libraries were prepared by immunoSEQ multiplex PCR; TCRdb keeps only in-frame clonotypes and omits some of them. The sample lists 300,000 to 400,000 clones; roughly 90% were seen once. V dropped 3 bases and J dropped 0 bases, with 5 bases sitting between them. Germline CDR1 reads SGHTA; CDR2 reads FQGNSA. The CDR3 loop spans 13 amino acids. The sequenced sample was PBMCs or T cells enriched from blood (not recorded which). The genes are TRBV7-2 and TRBJ1-2; unclear D gene. The sequence derives from a man between 60 and 75 years old who had recovered from COVID-19. The CDR3 is CASSFDTNYGYTF. In DNA form, the CDR3 reads TGTGCCAGCAGCTTTGACACTAACTATGGCTACACCTTC.